The clone carrying this T cell receptor (beta chain) was recorded many times. Its antigen is not identified. The iRepertoire nested amplicon-rescue multiplex PCR amplified TCR alpha and beta CDR3s from RNA. For one-step reverse transcription and amplification, 100-400 ng of tissue mRNA or PBMC total RNA was used. TCRdb reanalysed the multiplex PCR reads using MiXCR and keeps one entry per CDR3 protein. The table shows some 190,000 distinct CDR3 sequences, with roughly 32% occurring only once. Germline V CDR1 and CDR2: SGHVS, FQNEAQ. The CDR3 is made up of 17 amino acids. The J segment lost 0 bases and the V segment lost 5 bases, leaving 12 bases of the junction unmatched. The entry originates in a study of glioma-infiltrating T cells. General study findings and limits: Above-expected tissue-blood divergence occurred in all gliomas, most in low-grade ones. Very few CDR3 sequences were shared between tissue and blood.

The sequenced sample consisted of glioma tissue, nonneoplastic brain tissue, or PBMCs (not recorded which). The gene calls are TRBV7-8 and TRBJ2-5, with 7 bases fitting TRBD2. This receptor was obtained from a human donor with low-grade glioma or glioblastoma, undergoing nonglioma brain surgery, or in good health (not recorded which). CDR3 bases: TGTGCCAGCAGCCCTCGGAGGCTAGCGGACTACCAAGAGACCCAGTACTTC. The encoded protein is CASSPRRLADYQETQYF.